This is a list of T cell receptor beta chains from one sample in a study of early T cells in non-severe SARS-CoV-2 infection. TCRdb reprocessed the 5' RACE reads with MiXCR, giving one entry per CDR3 protein. The sample has about 61,000 distinct CDR3 sequences, approximately 12% seen once. Specimen: whole blood, collected at baseline. These receptors were taken from an adult who was a healthcare worker with PCR-confirmed SARS-CoV-2 infection or an uninfected control (not recorded which). The donor label of this sample is uncertain. The CDR3 runs from the conserved cysteine through the conserved F or W. Each record gives: V gene, clone size, D gene, J gene, CDR3 DNA, CDR3 protein. D genes are given only for firm matches. The size of a clone is reported for some rows only, either as once, few or many, or as a class for expanded clones.

TRBV19	-	-	TRBJ2-6	TGTGCCAGTAGCCCTATGCCAGTCTCCGGGGCCAACGTCCTGACTTTC	CASSPMPVSGANVLTF
TRBV27	-	TRBD1	TRBJ2-2	TGTGCCAGCAGGGATCGACAGGGGAACACCGGGGAGCTGTTTTTT	CASRDRQGNTGELFF
TRBV12-5	few	-	TRBJ1-5	TGTGCTAGTGGTTTCCAACGGGGACAGCCCCAGCATTTT	CASGFQRGQPQHF
TRBV18	few	-	TRBJ2-3	TGTGCCAGCTCACCACAGTCAGATACGCAGTATTTT	CASSPQSDTQYF
TRBV5-4	few	TRBD2	TRBJ2-4	TGTGCCAGCAGCCGCGGGGGTGGCATCGGAAACATTCAGTACTTC	CASSRGGGIGNIQYF
TRBV5-4	-	-	TRBJ1-2	TGTGCCAGCAGCCCCCCCCCAGGGTCGGACTATGGCTACACCTTC	CASSPPPGSDYGYTF
TRBV12-3/TRBV12-4	few	TRBD1	TRBJ1-1	TGTGCCAGCAGTCCCCAGGGGGCGAGCTGGAAAGCTTTCTTT	CASSPQGASWKAFF
TRBV5-1	many	-	TRBJ1-1	TGCGCCAGCAGCTTGTATTCGGGAGAAGCTTTCTTT	CASSLYSGEAFF
TRBV5-1	few	-	TRBJ2-5	TGCGCCAGCAGCTTGACAGGGTCTCGAGAGACCCAGTACTTC	CASSLTGSRETQYF
TRBV2	-	-	TRBJ1-6	TGTGCCAGCAGGGCCGAGGTGGGACCGAATTCACCCCTCCACTTT	CASRAEVGPNSPLHF
TRBV30	-	-	TRBJ2-4	TGTGCCTGGGCACAGGGAGGGGCCAAAAACATTCAGTACTTC	CAWAQGGAKNIQYF
TRBV18	few	-	TRBJ2-1	TGTGCCAGCTCACCCGGAGCCATAATCTCCTACAATGAGCAGTTCTTC	CASSPGAIISYNEQFF
TRBV5-1	few	TRBD1	TRBJ1-1	TGCGCCAGCAGCTCGAACAGGGGATTCGGGGACACTGAAGCTTTCTTT	CASSSNRGFGDTEAFF
TRBV20-1	few	TRBD1	TRBJ1-4	TGCAGTGCTAGCCAGAGCCGGGACAGATTAGATGAAAAACTGTTTTTT	CSASQSRDRLDEKLFF
TRBV6-6	many	-	TRBJ1-1	TGTGCCAGCAGTTACGGAGTCTTACGCACTGAAGCTTTCTTT	CASSYGVLRTEAFF
TRBV3-1	few	-	TRBJ2-5	TGTGCCAGCAGCCAAGTACACGGGACCCAAGAGACCCAGTACTTC	CASSQVHGTQETQYF
TRBV12-3/TRBV12-4	many	TRBD2	TRBJ2-3	TGTGCCAGCAGCCCTTGGACTAGCGGGGTTGTAGATACGCAGTATTTT	CASSPWTSGVVDTQYF
TRBV24-1	many	-	TRBJ2-1	TGTGCCACTAGCAGACCCCTTCTTCTAGACAATGAGCAGTTCTTC	CATSRPLLLDNEQFF
TRBV19	-	-	TRBJ2-4	TGTGCCAGTAGTCTAAACTTAGCCAAAAACATTCAGTACTTC	CASSLNLAKNIQYF
TRBV7-3	-	TRBD1	TRBJ2-1	TGTGCCAGCAGCCGGAACGGACAGGGGGCACAGGAGCAGTTCTTC	CASSRNGQGAQEQFF
TRBV18	-	-	TRBJ1-1	TGTGCCAGCTCACCCTACGCCGGGAACACTGAAGCTTTCTTT	CASSPYAGNTEAFF
TRBV4-1	-	-	TRBJ1-2	TGCGCCAGCAGCCAAGAACATCCGACGAGTGATGATGGCTACACCTTC	CASSQEHPTSDDGYTF
TRBV7-6	many	-	TRBJ2-3	TGTGCCAGCAGCCCCGGGCCCACAGATACGCAGTATTTT	CASSPGPTDTQYF
TRBV24-1	many	TRBD1	TRBJ1-5	TGTGCCACCAGGGACAGGGATTTAAGTCAGCCCCAGCATTTT	CATRDRDLSQPQHF
TRBV4-1	-	-	TRBJ1-3	TGCGCCAGCAGCCTGTATGCAGGAAACACCATATATTTT	CASSLYAGNTIYF
TRBV5-1	-	-	TRBJ1-6	TGCGCCAGCAGCTTGGACGCTTCACCCCTCCACTTT	CASSLDASPLHF
TRBV7-9	many	-	TRBJ2-4	TGTGCCAGCAGCCACGGCGGGGCGGACGGAGGGTACTTC	CASSHGGADGGYF
TRBV5-1	few	TRBD1	TRBJ2-1	TGCGCCAGCAGCTTTCCAGGGGGTGGGTCCAATGAGCAGTTCTTC	CASSFPGGGSNEQFF
TRBV10-3	few	TRBD1	TRBJ1-2	TGTGCCATCAGCGGGACAGGGCAGAGTGGCTACACCTTC	CAISGTGQSGYTF
TRBV10-3	-	TRBD2	TRBJ2-3	TGTGCCATCAGTAATGCGGGGGACGCCATGGATACGCAGTATTTT	CAISNAGDAMDTQYF
TRBV23-1	few	-	TRBJ2-3	TGCGCCAGCAGTCAATTGATGGCTAGCGAGTTAAGATTTACGCAGTATTTT	CASSQLMASELRFTQYF
TRBV5-4	-	TRBD2	TRBJ2-3	TGTGCCAGCAGCTCTTACGGGGGGGCGGTAGATACGCAGTATTTT	CASSSYGGAVDTQYF
TRBV3-1	-	-	TRBJ2-1	TGTGCCAGCAGCCTGCGACCTTACAATGAGCAGTTCTTC	CASSLRPYNEQFF
TRBV11-2	few	-	TRBJ1-6	TGTGCCAGCAGCTTAGCAGGGCTCAATTCACCCCTCCACTTT	CASSLAGLNSPLHF
TRBV12-5	few	-	TRBJ2-2	TGTGCTAGTGGTTTCGGGGAGCGCACCGGGGAGCTGTTTTTT	CASGFGERTGELFF
TRBV7-8	few	-	TRBJ2-3	TGTGCCAGCAGCTTATTTGGGGGAGACAGCACAGATACGCAGTATTTT	CASSLFGGDSTDTQYF
TRBV29-1	few	-	TRBJ1-1	TGCAGCGGAGCCCTGCGCGCGGGTCTCAAAGGGGCACGCACTGAAGCTTTCTTT	CSGALRAGLKGARTEAFF
TRBV27	few	-	TRBJ1-6	TGTGCCAGCAGTTGGGTCAGGGAGGATCCCCTCCACTTT	CASSWVREDPLHF
TRBV20-1	few	TRBD2	TRBJ2-5	TGCAGCCTCCAGGGGGCTAGCGGGGGCTTGCAAGAGACCCAGTACTTC	CSLQGASGGLQETQYF
TRBV20-1	-	TRBD1	TRBJ2-2	TGCAGTGCTAGAGATTTAGACAGGGGAACCGGGGAGCTGTTTTTT	CSARDLDRGTGELFF
TRBV9	-	TRBD1	TRBJ2-1	TGTGCCAGCAGCGTAGGACAGGGATCCTACAATGAGCAGTTCTTC	CASSVGQGSYNEQFF
TRBV5-8	-	-	TRBJ2-3	TGTGCCAGCAGCTTGGCCGTGGTATTCGGGGTGGCAGATACGCAGTATTTT	CASSLAVVFGVADTQYF
TRBV12-3/TRBV12-4	few	-	TRBJ1-6	TGTGCCAGCAGACCTGACACATATAATTCACCCCTCCACTTT	CASRPDTYNSPLHF
TRBV2	-	-	TRBJ2-1	TGTGCCAGCAGGGCCCCACAAACCTACAATGAGCAGTTCTTC	CASRAPQTYNEQFF
TRBV19	-	-	TRBJ1-2	TGTGCCAGTAGTATACGACAAGGTTATGGCTACACCTTC	CASSIRQGYGYTF
TRBV12-3/TRBV12-4	many	TRBD1	TRBJ2-6	TGTGCCAGCAGAAATATTCAGGGGGCTGGGGCCAACGTCCTGACTTTC	CASRNIQGAGANVLTF
TRBV27	-	-	TRBJ1-6	TGTGCCAGCAGTTGGGGGAGGTTGGTAGGTTCACCCCTCCACTTT	CASSWGRLVGSPLHF
TRBV7-3	-	-	TRBJ2-3	TGTGCCAGCAGCTTAACAGGGTATACGCAGTATTTT	CASSLTGYTQYF